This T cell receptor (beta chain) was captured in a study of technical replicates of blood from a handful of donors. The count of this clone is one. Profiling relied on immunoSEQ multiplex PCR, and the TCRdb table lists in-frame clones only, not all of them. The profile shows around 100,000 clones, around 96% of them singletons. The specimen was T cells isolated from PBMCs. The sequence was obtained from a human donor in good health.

CDR3 sequence: CASSVGPAASSYNEQFF. CDR3 in DNA: TGTGCCAGCAGCGTAGGCCCAGCGGCCAGCTCCTACAATGAGCAGTTCTTC. The V call is TRBV9, the J call TRBJ2-1; maybe TRBD2 (5 bases). The CDR3 runs 17 residues. Germline CDR1 and CDR2: SGDLS and YYNGEE. V gave up 0 bases and J gave up 0 bases, with 13 bases separating them. The full variable domain, in which reference TRBV9 and TRBJ2-1 provide the parts outside the CDR3, is DSGVTQTPKHLITATGQRVTLRCSPRSGDLSVYWYQQSLDQGLQFLIQYYNGEERAKGNILERFSAQQFPDLHSELNLSSLELGDSALYFCASSVGPAASSYNEQFFGPGTRLTVL.